This T cell receptor beta chain was sequenced during a study of radiation and T cells in renal cell carcinoma. Described time point: baseline pretreatment blood. Treatment denoted: 15 Gy SBRT to primary tumor, nephrectomy 4 weeks later. After SBRT, blood was collected at 2 and 4 weeks, plus baseline. The data were produced by immunoSEQ multiplex PCR, yet TCRdb's version contains in-frame clones alone and is incomplete. The table shows about 150,000 clones, with approximately 91% occurring only once. V trimming: 0 bases; J trimming: 4 bases; junction bases outside the gene matches: 11. CDR1 and CDR2 from the germline V gene are SGHDN and FVKESK. This CDR3 has 20 amino acids.

This sample comprised blood, obtained from a patient whose treatment included radiotherapy and nephrectomy. The chain carries TRBV14 and TRBJ2-2; TRBD2 matches 13 bases. The sequence came from a woman between 45 and 65 years old with renal cell carcinoma. The CDR3 reads CASSQDRGLAGWLGTGELFF. The DNA of the CDR3 is TGTGCCAGCAGCCAAGATCGGGGACTAGCGGGGTGGCTAGGCACCGGGGAGCTGTTTTTT.